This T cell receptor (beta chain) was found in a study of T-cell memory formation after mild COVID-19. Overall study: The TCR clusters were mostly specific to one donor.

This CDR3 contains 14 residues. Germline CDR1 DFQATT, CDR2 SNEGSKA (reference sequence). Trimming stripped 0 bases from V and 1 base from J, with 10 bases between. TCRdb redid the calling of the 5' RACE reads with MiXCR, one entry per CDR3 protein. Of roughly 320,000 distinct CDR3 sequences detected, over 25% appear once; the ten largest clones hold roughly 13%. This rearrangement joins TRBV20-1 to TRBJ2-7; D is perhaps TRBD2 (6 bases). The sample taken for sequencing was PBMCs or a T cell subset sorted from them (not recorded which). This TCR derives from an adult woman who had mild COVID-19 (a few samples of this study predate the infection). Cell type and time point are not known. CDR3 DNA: TGCAGTGCTAGAGATTGGGGACTTTCCTACGAGCAGTACTTC. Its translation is CSARDWGLSYEQYF.